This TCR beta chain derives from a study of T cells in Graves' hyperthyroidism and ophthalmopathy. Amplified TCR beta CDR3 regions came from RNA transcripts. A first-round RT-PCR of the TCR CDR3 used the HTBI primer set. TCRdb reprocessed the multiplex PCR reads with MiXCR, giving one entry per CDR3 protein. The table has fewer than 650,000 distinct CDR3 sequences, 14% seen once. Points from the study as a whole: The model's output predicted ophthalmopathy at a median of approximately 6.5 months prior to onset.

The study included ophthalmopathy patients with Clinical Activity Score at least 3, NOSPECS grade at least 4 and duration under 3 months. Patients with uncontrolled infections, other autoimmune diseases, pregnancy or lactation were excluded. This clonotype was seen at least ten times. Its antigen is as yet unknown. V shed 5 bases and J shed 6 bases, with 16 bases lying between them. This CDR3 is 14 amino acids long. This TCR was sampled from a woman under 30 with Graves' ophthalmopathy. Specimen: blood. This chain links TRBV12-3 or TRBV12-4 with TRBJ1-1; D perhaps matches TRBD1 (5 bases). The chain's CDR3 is CASSMGRPGPEAFF. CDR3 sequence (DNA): TGTGCCAGCAGTATGGGACGGCCGGGCCCTGAAGCTTTCTTT.